Listed below are T cell receptor beta chains from one sample, sequenced in a study of radiotherapy plus CTLA-4 blockade in lung cancer. Sequencing was performed with immunoSEQ multiplex PCR; in TCRdb, only in-frame clones are kept and a portion is missing. Altogether around 100,000 clones are present, 81% being singletons, with the ten largest covering roughly 3.1%. This specimen consisted of peripheral blood, obtained from a patient treated with radiotherapy plus ipilimumab. The origin of the receptors is a human donor with non-small cell lung cancer that progressed on radiotherapy plus ipilimumab. Some clones in this sample may be carry-over from other donors' samples. Both conserved end residues are part of each CDR3.

TRBV7-2	CASSLGLVFQETQYF
TRBV5-6	CASSTGANTEAFF
TRBV7-9	CASSHAVGGQPQHF
TRBV5-1	CASSLEGNEQFF
TRBV10-3	CAINRAPAGDYGYTF
TRBV10-3	CAISRPGQTNTGELFF
TRBV7-3	CASSFGTDTQYF
TRBV6-1	CASSVGEGTDTQYF
TRBV12-5	CASGGGQGGGTDTQYF
TRBV2	CASTPGRGGPLVF
TRBV4-1	CASSHTPGQGFEQFF
TRBV10-3	CAISQRQGRYNSPLHF
TRBV5-6	CASSSVDWGDYGYTF
TRBV29-1	CSVEERRNTGELFF
TRBV19	CASSIDRDRAAFF
TRBV2	CASSGQTGETQYF
TRBV4-3	CASSREGGGGRTDTQYF
TRBV5-1	CASSPRLAAGAYNEQFF
TRBV25-1	CASSGGLDRNYEQFF
TRBV7-3	CASSTTGADEQYF
TRBV18	CASSPSLSGDYGYTF
TRBV6-1	CASSSRDKTTEAFF
TRBV4-1	CASSQDRDNPYEQYF
TRBV9	CASTWGLAETGELFF
TRBV6-6	CASSFYRSTYNEQFF
TRBV27	CASSILGADTQYF
TRBV7-2	CASSLARVETQYF
TRBV6-4	CASSGGSDTQYF
TRBV7-2	CASVNRGRSTEAFF
TRBV12-5	CASGTGVGNQPQHF
TRBV2	CASSQAALQETQYF
TRBV6-5	CASSYEGKGYTF
TRBV7-2	CASSLDAERGVTDTQYF
TRBV25-1	CASTPGHANYGYTF
TRBV19	CASSIRQSSYEQYF
TRBV5-1	CASSFGSGGGALETQYF
TRBV19	CASSPRRQSGYTF
TRBV19	CATSDRSSYNEQFF
TRBV2	CASSQGSGEQYF
TRBV19	CASSRGPPVGELFF
TRBV5-1	CASSLDRNTEAFF
TRBV19	CASSRSRFSYEQYF
TRBV5-1	CASSQSDRGYTF
TRBV27	CASSLRGTPEKPQHF
TRBV12-5	CASGLEPGTLYGYTF
TRBV18	CASSLDRAGNQPQHF
TRBV5-1	CASSLARDSRGNSPLHF
TRBV7-3	CASSPGLAGGAYEQYF
TRBV10-3	CAISVTGYPSLNTEAFF
TRBV4-3	CASSRLEGLVPGELPF
TRBV4-2	CASSPNSPTGMHF
TRBV5-4	CASSLSGGGTEAFF
TRBV12-5	CASGLVLGQGRRQPQHF
TRBV9	CASSVSGTRNTGELFF
TRBV5-1	CASSLASWEFYNSPLHF
TRBV18	CASSPPGSGSYEQYF
TRBV7-9	CASSQQGAGELFF
TRBV7-9	CASRTRGPQETQYF
TRBV7-9	CASSPKGVSTDTQYF